The 10 T cell receptor beta chains below were found in one sample sequenced in a study of T cells after posttransplantation cyclophosphamide. The protocol was immunoSEQ multiplex PCR, while the TCRdb copy is restricted to in-frame clones and leaves out a portion. There are 10,000 to 13,000 clones in the sample, none observed a single time. A marrow graft followed busulfan-fludarabine conditioning, with cyclophosphamide on days +3 and +4. The material was PBMCs, obtained after allogeneic stem cell transplant with posttransplant cyclophosphamide. These TCRs come from a female patient aged 35-55 years who received an allogeneic stem cell transplant from a related donor, was CMV-positive, and had no GVHD. The T cells may come from the graft donor.

In its sample, this clone was seen many times. The chain employs TRBV9 and TRBJ2-3; TRBD2 matches 9 bases. This CDR3 is built from 17 residues. V shed 4 bases and J 5 bases; nucleotides not matched to a gene: 14. Germline V gene data show CDR1 as SGDLS and CDR2 as YYNGEE. Here the CDR3 DNA reads TGTGCCAGCAGCCCGTGGGGTAGCGGGGGATCAGGAGATACGCAGTATTTT. The encoded protein is CASSPWGSGGSGDTQYF.

This clone was recorded many times. The V call is TRBV10-3, the J call TRBJ1-2, with D perhaps TRBD1 (5 bases). V lost 4 bases to trimming and J lost 8 bases, with 20 bases between them. The germline V gene encodes CDR1 ENHRY and CDR2 SYGVKD. The CDR3 runs 15 residues. The CDR3 loop is CAISAGQGLVDGYTF. In DNA, the CDR3 is TGTGCCATCAGTGCTGGTCAGGGTTTGGTGGACGGCTACACCTTC.

This clone was found many times. The CDR3 region is CSVEEGRGQSDTQYF. The DNA for the CDR3 is TGCAGCGTTGAAGAAGGCAGGGGGCAGTCAGATACGCAGTATTTT. The V gene is TRBV29-1, the J gene TRBJ2-3; 8 bases fit TRBD1. Trimming took 0 bases from V and 4 from J; bases not matched to a gene: 6. The CDR3 sequence is 15 residues long. Germline-derived CDR1 and CDR2 are SQVTM and ANQGSEA.

This clone has at least ten counts. The gene calls are TRBV18 and TRBJ2-7; TRBD1 agrees at 9 bases. With V trimmed by 0 bases and J by 5 bases, 8 bases remained unmatched. Germline V gene lookup returns CDR1 KGHSH and CDR2 LQKENI. CDR3 length: 16 residues. The CDR3 loop is CASSPPLDRGRHEQYF. CDR3 nucleotide sequence: TGTGCCAGCTCACCACCCTTGGACAGGGGACGGCACGAGCAGTACTTC.

This clone was detected many times. The chain is built from TRBV2 and TRBJ2-7; 9 bases agree with TRBD1. The CDR3 is 15 residues long. V dropped 7 bases and J dropped 2; count of bases not matched to a gene: 9. The germline V gene has CDR1 SNHLY and CDR2 FYNNEI. The CDR3 bases are TGTGCCAGCATTGACCCGGACAGGGGACCCTACGAGCAGTACTTC. This encodes CASIDPDRGPYEQYF. Combining the CDR3 with reference TRBV2 and TRBJ2-7 gives the whole variable domain EPEVTQTPSHQVTQMGQEVILRCVPISNHLYFYWYRQILGQKVEFLVSFYNNEISEKSEIFDDQFSVERPDGSNFTLKIRSTKLEDSAMYFCASIDPDRGPYEQYFGPGTRLTVT.

This clone was picked up many times. The CDR3 is CASLRTGSSYEQYF. CDR3 nucleotide sequence: TGTGCCAGTCTTCGGACAGGGAGCTCCTACGAGCAGTACTTC. The gene calls are TRBV6-5 and TRBJ2-7; 8 bases agree with TRBD1. The CDR3 is 14 residues long. Germline values: CDR1 MNHEY, CDR2 SVGAGI. The trim removed 9 bases at V and 0 bases at J, leaving 7 bases unmatched.

This clone was picked up many times. The CDR3 coding sequence is TGTGCCAGCAGCTTATTCTCAGGGGGAGAAAGAGGCTACACCTTC. Translation: CASSLFSGGERGYTF. The rearrangement joins TRBV7-2 to TRBJ1-2; 7 bases line up with TRBD1. Germline assignment: CDR1 SGHTA and CDR2 FQGNSA. The CDR3 is made up of 15 amino acids. V was clipped by 2 bases and J by 8 bases; unmatched bases: 11.

This clone has at least ten counts. The genes are TRBV7-3 and TRBJ2-3; weak D call: TRBD2 (5 bases). Trimming removed 5 bases from V and 6 bases from J, with 12 bases in between. Germline V CDR1 and CDR2: SGHTA, FQGTGA. CDR3 length: 13 residues. The CDR3 DNA is TGTGCCAGCAGCGCCGCCCCGGGGGATACGCAGTATTTT. Translation gives CASSAAPGDTQYF. The whole variable domain, filled in from reference TRBV7-3 and TRBJ2-3, reads GAGVSQTPSNKVTEKGKYVELRCDPISGHTALYWYRQSLGQGPEFLIYFQGTGAADDSGLPNDRFFAVRPEGSVSTLKIQRTERGDSAVYLCASSAAPGDTQYFGPGTRLTVL.

Many counts were recorded for this clone. V gene TRBV28 combines with J gene TRBJ2-4; 7 bases match TRBD2. The trim removed 2 bases at V and 8 bases at J, leaving 12 bases unmatched. Germline V gene lookup returns CDR1 MDHEN and CDR2 SYDVKM. The CDR3 extends over 16 amino acids. This CDR3 reads CASSLRLGGSADIQYF. The CDR3, as DNA: TGTGCCAGCAGTTTAAGGTTGGGCGGGAGCGCGGACATTCAGTACTTC.

At least ten counts were recorded for this clone. The chain links TRBV14 to TRBJ2-1; D possibly corresponds to TRBD2 (7 bases). V shed 5 bases and J shed 0 bases, with 20 bases lying between them. CDR3 length equals 18 residues. The V gene's germline CDR1 is SGHDN and CDR2 FVKESK. The CDR3 coding sequence is TGTGCCAGCAGCGGGGGGGGCGTCCCTTCAAGCTCCTACAATGAGCAGTTCTTC. Translation gives CASSGGGVPSSSYNEQFF.